This TCR beta chain was sequenced for a study of graft-versus-host responses after intestinal transplantation. The wider study: Transplant types were multivisceral, liver-intestinal, or isolated intestinal. Recipients uniformly received anti-thymocyte globulin induction, followed by tacrolimus and steroids for two to four years.

Only in-frame clones appear in the TCRdb table, and some are missing; sequencing was by immunoSEQ multiplex PCR. Altogether 15,000 to 20,000 clones are present, roughly 82% being singletons, with the ten largest covering around 5.5%. Researchers processed graft tissue to release intraepithelial and lamina propria lymphocytes. V shed 0 bases, J shed 0 bases, and the junction held 11 bases outside the gene matches. The CDR3 runs 20 residues. Germline lookup yields CDR1 SGHRS and CDR2 YFSETQ. Study findings and constraints: There were GvH clones found in recipient marrow, and some of them appeared first in ileum or blood. Early after transplant, HvG clones declined as circulating GvH clones peaked.

In regard to this clone: Its antigen is not known.

The TCR originated in a human patient who received an intestinal transplant, so some T cells may come from the graft donor. Specimen: ileum tissue, collected 17 days after transplant. J is TRBJ2-7 and V is TRBV5-1; 14 positions match TRBD2. The CDR3 sequence: CASSLALGLAGGRSSYEQYF. CDR3 DNA: TGCGCCAGCAGCTTGGCCTTAGGACTAGCGGGAGGAAGGAGCTCCTACGAGCAGTACTTC.